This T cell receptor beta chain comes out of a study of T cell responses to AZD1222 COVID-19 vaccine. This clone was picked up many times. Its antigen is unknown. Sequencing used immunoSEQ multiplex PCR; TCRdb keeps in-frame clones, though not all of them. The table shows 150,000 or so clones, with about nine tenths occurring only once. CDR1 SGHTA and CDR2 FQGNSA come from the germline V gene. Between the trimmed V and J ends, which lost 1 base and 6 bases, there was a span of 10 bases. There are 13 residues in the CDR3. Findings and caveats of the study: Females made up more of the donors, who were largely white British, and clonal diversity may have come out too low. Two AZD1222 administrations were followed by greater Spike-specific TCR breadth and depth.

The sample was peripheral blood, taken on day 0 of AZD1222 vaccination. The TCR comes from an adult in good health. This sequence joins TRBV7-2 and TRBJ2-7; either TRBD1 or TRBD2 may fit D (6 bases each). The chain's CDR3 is CASSLEGGGEQYF. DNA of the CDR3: TGTGCCAGCAGCTTAGAGGGGGGAGGCGAGCAGTACTTC.